This entry lists 5 T cell receptor beta chains sequenced from one sample in a study of blood T cell repertoires in COVID-19. Sequenced by immunoSEQ multiplex PCR; TCRdb stores in-frame clones only, minus some. Among roughly 280,000 clones, approximately 86% were seen once, and the ten largest hold 5.2%. Sequenced input: peripheral blood. All receptors derive from a woman in her sixties or seventies with COVID-19, enrolled during active disease.

The rearrangement links TRBV20-1 to TRBJ2-3, with no clear D. Trimming removed 3 bases from V and 3 bases from J, with 7 bases in between. This CDR3 contains 12 residues. The germline CDR1 and CDR2 sequences are DFQATT and SNEGSKA (reference sequence). CDR3 sequence (DNA): TGCAGTGCTAGTGTCCCGACAGATACGCAGTATTTT. Translating it yields CSASVPTDTQYF.

The chain is built from TRBV6-2 or TRBV6-3 and TRBJ2-1; 11 nucleotides match TRBD2. CDR1 and CDR2 (germline): MNHEY, SVGEGT. The V and J ends lost 5 bases and 12 bases, in that order; junction bases with no gene match: 6. CDR3 length: 13 amino acids. The CDR3 coding sequence is TGTGCCAGCAGTGTAGGACTAGCGGGTGCGCAGTTCTTC. It codes for CASSVGLAGAQFF.

The rearrangement links TRBV5-8 to TRBJ2-4; TRBD2 is a possible D gene (5 bases). Trimming took off 3 bases at V and 0 bases at J, with 16 bases between the two ends. The CDR3 is made up of 17 amino acids. Germline values: CDR1 SGHTS, CDR2 YDEGEE. CDR3 residues: CASSSPGVELAKNIQYF. In nucleotides, the CDR3 is TGTGCCAGCAGCTCCCCCGGGGTGGAACTAGCCAAAAACATTCAGTACTTC. Using reference TRBV5-8 and TRBJ2-4 for the parts outside the CDR3, the full variable domain is EAGVTQSPTHLIKTRGQQATLRCSPISGHTSVYWYQQALGLGLQFLLWYDEGEERNRGNFPPRFSGRQFPNYSSELNVNALELEDSALYLCASSSPGVELAKNIQYFGAGTRLSVL.

This chain uses TRBV4-3 with TRBJ2-6; D is possibly TRBD2 (6 bases). CDR3 size: 18 residues. Trimming took 1 base from V and 0 from J, leaving 13 bases between them. Germline CDR1 LGHNA, CDR2 YSLEER. The CDR3 is CASSQGEVAGSGANVLTF. The CDR3 nucleotides read TGCGCCAGCAGCCAAGGGGAGGTCGCGGGCTCTGGGGCCAACGTCCTGACTTTC.

The chain recombines TRBV7-8 with TRBJ2-1; 8 nucleotides line up with TRBD2. The CDR3 is 18 amino acids. Germline trimming cut 4 bases from V and 1 base from J; bases unmatched to any gene: 12. Germline-derived CDR1 and CDR2 are SGHVS and FQNEAQ. CDR3 region: CASSSQFDIAGSYNEQFF. The CDR3 DNA reads TGTGCCAGCAGCTCCCAATTCGACATAGCGGGGTCCTACAATGAGCAGTTCTTC.